These 18 T cell receptor beta chains were all obtained from the same sample, sequenced in a study of spatial heterogeneity in lung cancer. MiXCR, run by TCRdb on the 5' RACE reads, gives a single entry per CDR3 protein. The table lists around 45,000 distinct CDR3 sequences, about 22% of them singletons, with 7% to 7.5% in the top ten. The time point here: blood at routine non-recurrence follow-up after resection. Material: PBMCs, obtained at follow-up. Source of these receptors: a female donor with early-stage non-small cell lung cancer.

Only a few counts were recorded for this clonotype. CDR3 nucleotide sequence: TGTGCCAGCATGACTAGCGGACAAAAACAAGAGACCCAGTACTTC. As protein: CASMTSGQKQETQYF. The rearrangement joins TRBV27 to TRBJ2-5; TRBD2 agrees at 9 bases. The CDR3 loop spans 15 amino acids. The V gene end was trimmed by 7 bases and the J gene end by 2 bases; junction bases not matched to a gene: 8. Germline CDR1 MNHEY, CDR2 SMNVEV (reference sequence).

The table lists this clonotype with a few counts. V and J are TRBV7-8 and TRBJ2-1; tentatively, D is TRBD2 (6 bases). The CDR3 spans 15 residues. Germline V gene data show CDR1 as SGHVS and CDR2 as FQNEAQ. The ends were cut back, 8 bases at V and 4 bases at J, with 18 bases in the middle. In DNA, the CDR3 is TGTGCCAGCTCCCAGGGAGGCGGTGGGTACAATGAGCAGTTCTTC. Amino acids: CASSQGGGGYNEQFF.

The CDR3 is CASSFRPEQYF. Written as DNA, the CDR3 is TGTGCCAGCAGTTTCCGACCCGAGCAGTACTTC. This chain links TRBV12-3 or TRBV12-4 with TRBJ2-7; no firm D call. Trimming stripped 3 bases from V and 6 bases from J, with 6 bases between. CDR3 size: 11 residues.

The J gene is TRBJ1-5, the V gene TRBV2, with a weak D call TRBD1 (6 bases). V lost 9 bases and J 4 bases, leaving 10 bases between the germline ends. Germline V CDR1 and CDR2: SNHLY, FYNNEI. The CDR3 length is 12 residues. The CDR3 nucleotides read TGTGCCAGTGGGACACTAAATCAGCCCCAGCATTTT. It specifies CASGTLNQPQHF.

This clonotype was found many times. This chain joins TRBV11-2 and TRBJ2-1; maybe TRBD2 (5 bases). The germline V and J ends were trimmed by 4 bases and 7 bases, with 14 bases remaining between them. The CDR3 length is 14 residues. In germline, CDR1 is SGHAT, CDR2 FQNNGV. The CDR3 bases are TGTGCCAGCAGCTCCCTGACGGGGTGGAATGAGCAGTTCTTC. Residues: CASSSLTGWNEQFF.

This clonotype was picked up a small number of times. The chain is built from TRBV19 and TRBJ2-1; D is ambiguous. Between the trimmed V and J ends, which lost 9 bases and 4 bases, there was a span of 22 bases. CDR3 length: 16 amino acids. CDR1 is LNHDA and CDR2 is SQIVND in the germline V gene (reference sequence). In DNA, the CDR3 is TGTGCCAGCAAAGAAACATTCAGAGGCCGATACAATGAGCAGTTCTTC. Translation: CASKETFRGRYNEQFF.

This clonotype was detected only a few times. The chain uses TRBV29-1 and TRBJ2-5; D gene uncertain. Per the germline V gene, CDR1 is SQVTM and CDR2 is ANQGSEA. The CDR3 consists of 11 residues. The germline V and J ends were trimmed by 7 bases and 1 base, with 7 bases remaining between them. This CDR3 is CSEASQETQYF. CDR3 nucleotides: TGCAGCGAGGCCAGCCAAGAGACCCAGTACTTC.

This clonotype was counted only a few times. The chain joins TRBV27 to TRBJ1-1; no firm D call. This CDR3 has 16 residues. CDR1 and CDR2 (germline): MNHEY, SMNVEV (reference sequence). V dropped 6 bases and J dropped 1 base, with 18 bases sitting between them. The CDR3 protein is CASRSVTGRSNTEAFF. Written as DNA, the CDR3 is TGTGCCAGCAGATCGGTCACCGGGAGGTCGAACACTGAAGCTTTCTTT.

The chain carries TRBV27 and TRBJ2-2; 7 nucleotides match TRBD1. Trimming took 5 bases from V and 1 from J; bases not matched to a gene: 4. Germline V gene data show CDR1 as MNHEY and CDR2 as SMNVEV (reference sequence). This CDR3 region has 15 residues. This CDR3 reads CASSNRDRNTGELFF. The CDR3 DNA reads as TGTGCCAGCAGTAACAGGGACAGGAACACCGGGGAGCTGTTTTTT.

V is TRBV5-1 and J is TRBJ1-2, with a tentative D call TRBD1 (6 bases). The V end lost 4 bases, the J end lost 4 bases, and 14 bases lay between the germline ends. Germline V CDR1 and CDR2: SGHRS, YFSETQ. The CDR3 runs to 14 residues. CDR3 bases: TGCGCCAGCAGCCCTAGGGGGGGCCTCTATGGCTACACCTTC. It is translated as CASSPRGGLYGYTF.

This clonotype was seen more than once but under ten times. The V call is TRBV14, the J call TRBJ2-1, with unresolved D. The CDR3 covers 10 residues. V gave up 2 bases and J gave up 12 bases, with 5 bases separating them. Germline V gives CDR1 SGHDN, CDR2 FVKESK. Here the CDR3 DNA reads TGTGCCAGCAGCCAAATTGTGCAGTTCTTC. As protein: CASSQIVQFF.

This clonotype was counted ten times or more. The CDR3 DNA follows: TGCAGTGCCGGTAAAAGCGGGAGAAGTAATGAGCAGTTCTTC. This translates into CSAGKSGRSNEQFF. This chain links TRBV20-1 with TRBJ2-1; 8 bases fit TRBD2. Germline lookup yields CDR1 DFQATT and CDR2 SNEGSKA (reference sequence). V shed 6 bases and J 7 bases; nucleotides not matched to a gene: 11. The CDR3 runs 14 residues.

This clonotype was detected many times. The rearrangement links TRBV20-1 to TRBJ1-5; the match to TRBD1 covers 8 bases. Germline V gene lookup returns CDR1 DFQATT and CDR2 SNEGSKA (reference sequence). The V segment lost 3 bases and the J segment 3 bases; nucleotides outside the gene matches: 7. CDR3 length: 15 residues. The CDR3 region has the DNA TGCAGTGCTAGGGGAGAACAGGGGGACAATCAGCCCCAGCATTTT. Encoded protein: CSARGEQGDNQPQHF.

There are many counts of this clonotype. This chain uses TRBV7-8 with TRBJ1-5; D unresolved. Germline V gene data show CDR1 as SGHVS and CDR2 as FQNEAQ. The CDR3 consists of 15 residues. Trimming cost V 2 bases and J 5 bases, with 13 bases left between them. The CDR3 DNA follows: TGTGCCAGCAGCTTAAGTTGGCTGAAGGATCAGCCCCAGCATTTT. Amino acid sequence: CASSLSWLKDQPQHF.

Of note for this clonotype: At one boundary the junction diverges from the germline segment, which might be a read error. The rearrangement links TRBV7-8 to TRBJ2-2; D is unresolved. The CDR3 totals 14 residues. Germline CDR1 is SGHVS and CDR2 is FQNEAQ. DNA for the CDR3: TGTGTCAGCAGCTTAGAAGGGAACACCGGGGAGCTGTTTTTT. Residues: CVSSLEGNTGELFF.

The J gene is TRBJ2-7, the V gene TRBV7-2; 10 bases are a match to TRBD1. With V trimmed by 5 bases and J by 5 bases, 3 bases remained unmatched. This CDR3 spans 13 amino acids. The germline CDR1 and CDR2 sequences are SGHTA and FQGNSA. The CDR3 sequence is CASSLGQGDEQYV. CDR3 coding DNA: TGTGCCAGCAGCCTAGGACAGGGGGACGAGCAGTACGTC.

The chain uses TRBV24-1 and TRBJ2-2; 7 bases agree with TRBD1. V was clipped by 3 bases and J by 3 bases; unmatched bases: 3. Per germline, CDR1 KGHDR and CDR2 SFDVKD. The CDR3 is 15 amino acids. The CDR3 loop reads CATSDGTADTGELFF. CDR3 nucleotides: TGTGCCACCAGTGATGGGACAGCGGACACCGGGGAGCTGTTTTTT.

There are a few counts of this clonotype. This chain connects TRBV7-2 to TRBJ1-5; TRBD1 might be the D (5 bases). CDR1 is SGHTA, CDR2 FQGNSA, per germline. V gave up 4 bases and J gave up 2 bases, with 9 bases separating them. The CDR3 extends over 14 amino acids. CDR3 sequence reads: CASSWLGGNQPQHF. In DNA, the CDR3 is TGTGCCAGCAGCTGGTTAGGGGGCAATCAGCCCCAGCATTTT.